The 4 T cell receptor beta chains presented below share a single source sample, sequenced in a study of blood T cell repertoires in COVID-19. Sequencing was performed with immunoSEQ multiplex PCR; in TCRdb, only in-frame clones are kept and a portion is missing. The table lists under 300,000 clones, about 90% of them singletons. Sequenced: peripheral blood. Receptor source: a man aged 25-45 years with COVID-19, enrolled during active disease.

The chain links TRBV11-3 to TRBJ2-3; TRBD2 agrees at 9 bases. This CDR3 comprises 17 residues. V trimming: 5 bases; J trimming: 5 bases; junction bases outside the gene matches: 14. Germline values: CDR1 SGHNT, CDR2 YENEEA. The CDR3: CASSPRLGAGGQDTQYF. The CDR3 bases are TGTGCCAGCAGCCCGAGACTTGGAGCGGGGGGTCAAGATACGCAGTATTTT.

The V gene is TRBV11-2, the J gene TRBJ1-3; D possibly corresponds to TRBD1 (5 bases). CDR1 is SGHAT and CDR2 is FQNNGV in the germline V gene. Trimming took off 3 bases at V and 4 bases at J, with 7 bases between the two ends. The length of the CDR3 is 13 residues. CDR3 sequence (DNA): TGTGCCAGCAGCTTGGGACTCGGAAACACCATATATTTT. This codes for CASSLGLGNTIYF.

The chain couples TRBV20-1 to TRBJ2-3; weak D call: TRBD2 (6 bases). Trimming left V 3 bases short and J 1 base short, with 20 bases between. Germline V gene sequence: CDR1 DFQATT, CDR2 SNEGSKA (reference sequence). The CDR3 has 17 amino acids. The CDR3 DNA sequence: TGCAGTGCTAGTAGGCCCGCGGGGCGCGGGGGCACAGATACGCAGTATTTT. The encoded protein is CSASRPAGRGGTDTQYF.

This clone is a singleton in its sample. The CDR3 loop reads CASRSQGASNQPQHF. The CDR3 nucleotides are TGTGCCAGCAGGTCTCAGGGGGCCAGCAATCAGCCCCAGCATTTT. The V call is TRBV6-5, the J call TRBJ1-5; 8 positions match TRBD1. Germline loops: CDR1 MNHEY, CDR2 SVGAGI. V dropped 6 bases and J dropped 1; count of bases not matched to a gene: 5. The CDR3 consists of 15 residues.